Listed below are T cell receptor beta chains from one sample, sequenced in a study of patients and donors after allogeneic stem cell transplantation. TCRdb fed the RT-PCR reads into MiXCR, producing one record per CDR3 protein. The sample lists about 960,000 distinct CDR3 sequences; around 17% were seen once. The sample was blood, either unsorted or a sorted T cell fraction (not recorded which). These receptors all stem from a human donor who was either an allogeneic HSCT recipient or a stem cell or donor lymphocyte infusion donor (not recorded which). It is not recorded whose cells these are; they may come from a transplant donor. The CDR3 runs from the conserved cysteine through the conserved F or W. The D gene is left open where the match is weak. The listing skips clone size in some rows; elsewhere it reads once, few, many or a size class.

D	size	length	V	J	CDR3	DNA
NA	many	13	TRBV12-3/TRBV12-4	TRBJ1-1	CASSSQLDTEAFF	TGTGCCAGCAGTTCCCAACTGGACACTGAAGCTTTCTTT
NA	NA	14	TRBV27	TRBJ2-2	CASSFSTNTGELFF	TGTGCCAGCAGTTTCTCGACTAACACCGGGGAGCTGTTTTTT
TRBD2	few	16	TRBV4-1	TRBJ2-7	CASSQEKLAGAYEQYF	TGCGCCAGCAGCCAAGAAAAACTAGCGGGGGCATACGAGCAGTACTTC
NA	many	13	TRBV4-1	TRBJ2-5	CASSQEILETQYF	TGCGCCAGCAGCCAAGAAATCCTGGAGACCCAGTACTTC
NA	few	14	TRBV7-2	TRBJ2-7	CASSLESGPYEQYF	TGTGCCAGCAGCTTAGAGAGCGGGCCCTACGAGCAGTACTTC
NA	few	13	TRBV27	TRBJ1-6	CASSGWEPLSLHF	TGTGCCAGCAGCGGGTGGGAACCCTTATCCCTCCACTTT
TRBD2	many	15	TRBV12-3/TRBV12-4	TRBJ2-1	CASSSTSGRGNEQFF	TGTGCCAGCAGTTCGACTAGCGGGAGGGGAAATGAGCAGTTCTTC
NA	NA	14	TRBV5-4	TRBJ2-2	CASSLDGITGELFF	TGTGCCAGCAGCTTGGATGGTATCACCGGGGAGCTGTTTTTT
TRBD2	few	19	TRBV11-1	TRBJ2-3	CASSSNIKMTSAGTDTQYF	TGTGCCAGCAGCTCAAACATAAAAATGACTAGCGCCGGGACAGATACGCAGTATTTT
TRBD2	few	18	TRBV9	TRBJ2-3	CASSYSIIGTSGTDTQYF	TGTGCCAGCAGCTACTCCATTATAGGGACTAGCGGAACAGATACGCAGTATTTT
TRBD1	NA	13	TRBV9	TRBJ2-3	CASTGQGIDTQYF	TGTGCCAGCACCGGACAGGGGATAGATACGCAGTATTTT
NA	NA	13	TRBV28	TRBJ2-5	CASIRGGQETQYF	TGTGCCAGCATCAGGGGAGGACAAGAGACCCAGTACTTC